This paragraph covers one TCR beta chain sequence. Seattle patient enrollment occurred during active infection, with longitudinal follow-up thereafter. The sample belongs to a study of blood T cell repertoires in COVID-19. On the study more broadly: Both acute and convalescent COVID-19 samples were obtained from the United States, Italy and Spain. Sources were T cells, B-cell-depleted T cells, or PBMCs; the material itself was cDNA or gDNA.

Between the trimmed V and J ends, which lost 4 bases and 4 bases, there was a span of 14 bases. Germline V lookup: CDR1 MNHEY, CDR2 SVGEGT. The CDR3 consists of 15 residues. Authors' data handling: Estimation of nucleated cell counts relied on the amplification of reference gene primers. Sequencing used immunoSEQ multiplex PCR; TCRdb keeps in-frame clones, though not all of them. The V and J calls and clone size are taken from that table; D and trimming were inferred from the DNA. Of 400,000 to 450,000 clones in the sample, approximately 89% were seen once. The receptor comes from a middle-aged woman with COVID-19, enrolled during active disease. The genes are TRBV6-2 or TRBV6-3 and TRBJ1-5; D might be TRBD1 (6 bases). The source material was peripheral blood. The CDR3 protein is CASSSAGVVNQPQHF. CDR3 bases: TGTGCCAGCAGTTCGGCAGGGGTGGTAAATCAGCCCCAGCATTTT.